This T cell receptor beta chain was sequenced during a study of pediatric ulcerative colitis. During colonoscopy, one to two rectal pinch biopsies were collected. The assay was immunoSEQ multiplex PCR, and TCRdb's table has in-frame clones only and misses some. The sample has about 35,000 clones; roughly 81% are singletons. The sequencing sample was made of gut tissue. This TCR derives from a boy between 10 and 17 years old with mild ulcerative colitis.

The CDR3 region is CASSSGPRGEQYF. In nucleotides, the CDR3 is TGTGCCAGCAGCTCGGGTCCGAGGGGCGAGCAGTACTTC. The genes are TRBV5-6 and TRBJ2-7; D could derive from TRBD1 or TRBD2 (5 bases each). Germline lookup yields CDR1 SGHDT and CDR2 YYEEEE. This CDR3 spans 13 amino acids. V shed 3 bases and J shed 6 bases, with 13 bases lying between them.